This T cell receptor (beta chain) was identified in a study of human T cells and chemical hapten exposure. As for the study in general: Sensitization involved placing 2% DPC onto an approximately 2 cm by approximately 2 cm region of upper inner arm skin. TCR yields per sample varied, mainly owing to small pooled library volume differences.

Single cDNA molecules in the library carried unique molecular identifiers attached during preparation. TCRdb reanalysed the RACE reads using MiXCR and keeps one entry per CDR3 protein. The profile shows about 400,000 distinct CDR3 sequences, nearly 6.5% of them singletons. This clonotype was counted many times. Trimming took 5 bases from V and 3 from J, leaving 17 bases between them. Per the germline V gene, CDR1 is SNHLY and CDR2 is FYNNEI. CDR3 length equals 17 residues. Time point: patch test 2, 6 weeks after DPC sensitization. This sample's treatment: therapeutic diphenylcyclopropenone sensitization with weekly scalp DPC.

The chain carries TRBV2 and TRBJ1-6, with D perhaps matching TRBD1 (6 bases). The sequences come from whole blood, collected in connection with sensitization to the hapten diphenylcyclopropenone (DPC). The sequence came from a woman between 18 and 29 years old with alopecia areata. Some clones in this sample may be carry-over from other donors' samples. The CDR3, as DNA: TGTGCCAGCAGTAACCCTGGACAGCCCTTCTATAATTCACCCCTCCACTTT. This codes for CASSNPGQPFYNSPLHF.